These 28 T cell receptor beta chains were sequenced from one sample in a study of blood T cell repertoires in COVID-19. The data were produced by immunoSEQ multiplex PCR, yet TCRdb's version contains in-frame clones alone and is incomplete. In the table there are about 58,000 clones, approximately 91% of which are singletons. The sample taken for sequencing was peripheral blood. These receptors were taken from a woman in her 70s with active COVID-19.

The V gene is TRBV3-1 (or the pseudogene TRBV3-2), the J gene TRBJ2-1; 12 bases fit TRBD2. This CDR3 has 15 amino acids. Trimming took 3 bases from V and 3 from J; bases not matched to a gene: 0. The germline V gene has CDR1 LGHDT and CDR2 YNNKEL (reference sequence). This CDR3 is CASSQTSGSYNEQFF. As DNA, the CDR3 is TGTGCCAGCAGCCAGACTAGCGGGAGCTACAATGAGCAGTTCTTC.

The chain links TRBV5-1 to TRBJ2-5; 11 bases map to TRBD2. V was clipped by 0 bases and J by 5 bases; unmatched bases: 6. This CDR3 is built from 16 residues. In germline, CDR1 is SGHRS, CDR2 YFSETQ. The CDR3 DNA reads TGCGCCAGCAGCTTGGAGCTAGCGGGAGGAGGGGAGACCCAGTACTTC. Protein: CASSLELAGGGETQYF.

This chain uses TRBV4-2 with TRBJ2-1, with TRBD2 identical over 11 bases. Germline V CDR1 and CDR2: LGHNA, YNFKEQ. The length of the CDR3 is 17 residues. With 1 base clipped from V and 4 bases from J, the junction kept 6 bases outside the gene matches. For the CDR3, the DNA is TGTGCCAGCAGCCAAGGGCGGGGACTAGCGGTATACAATGAGCAGTTCTTC. Translation gives CASSQGRGLAVYNEQFF.

The chain links TRBV5-6 to TRBJ1-5, with no clear D. The CDR3 runs to 15 residues. Germline loops: CDR1 SGHDT, CDR2 YYEEEE. Trimming removed 0 bases at V and 6 bases at J, with 13 bases between. Here the CDR3 reads CASSLGGSSIQPQHF. The CDR3 nucleotides read TGTGCCAGCAGCTTGGGAGGGTCTTCTATTCAGCCCCAGCATTTT.

This clone was detected only a few times. This chain links TRBV27 with TRBJ2-5; 9 bases are a match to TRBD1. Germline CDR1 MNHEY, CDR2 SMNVEV (reference sequence). The J segment lost 4 bases and the V segment lost 6 bases, leaving 6 bases of the junction unmatched. The CDR3 runs 14 residues. The CDR3 reads CASRGQGFPETQYF. The DNA of the CDR3 is TGTGCCAGCAGAGGACAGGGGTTTCCAGAGACCCAGTACTTC.

The CDR3 protein is CASSFRILGEQYF. Written as DNA, the CDR3 is TGTGCCAGCAGTTTTCGGATACTAGGCGAGCAGTACTTC. This rearrangement joins TRBV28 to TRBJ2-7, with D possibly being TRBD2 (5 bases). V was clipped by 3 bases and J by 6 bases, with 12 bases between them. This CDR3 contains 13 residues. Germline CDR1 MDHEN, CDR2 SYDVKM.

This clone has a handful of counts. The chain combines TRBV2 with TRBJ1-6; D may be TRBD1 (5 bases). The germline V and J ends were trimmed by 4 bases and 8 bases, with 6 bases remaining between them. Per germline, CDR1 SNHLY and CDR2 FYNNEI. There are 12 residues in the CDR3. The CDR3 coding sequence is TGTGCCAGCAGTGTAGGGGATTCACCCCTCCACTTT. This encodes CASSVGDSPLHF.

For this clone: At the DNA level, this CDR3 is encoded by other sequences in the same sample as well. This chain uses TRBV7-9 with TRBJ1-1; D is ambiguous. CDR1 is SEHNR, CDR2 FQNEAQ, per germline (reference sequence). The CDR3 has 14 amino acids. V was pared by 5 bases and J by 0 bases, with 10 bases between. The CDR3, as DNA: TGTGCCAGCAGCCTCACCACTATGAACACTGAAGCTTTCTTT. This encodes CASSLTTMNTEAFF.

The chain joins TRBV3-1 (or the pseudogene TRBV3-2) to TRBJ2-1, with 8 bases that match TRBD1. Germline V gives CDR1 LGHDT, CDR2 YNNKEL (reference sequence). This CDR3 has 17 residues. After removal of 2 bases from V and 0 bases from J, the junction contained 6 bases not matched to a gene. DNA for the CDR3: TGTGCCAGCAGCCAACGGACAGGGAAAAGCTCCTACAATGAGCAGTTCTTC. Protein sequence: CASSQRTGKSSYNEQFF.

This clone occurred once. The chain links TRBV6-4 to TRBJ2-1; 10 positions match TRBD2. This CDR3 region has 15 residues. The ends lost 6 bases at V and 10 bases at J; junction bases unmatched: 12. Germline V gene data show CDR1 as MRHNA and CDR2 as SNTAGT. CDR3 sequence: CASSHRLAGPEEQFF. DNA for the CDR3: TGTGCCAGCAGCCACCGACTAGCGGGCCCCGAGGAGCAGTTCTTC.

The chain uses TRBV6-5 and TRBJ1-2; D might be TRBD1 (6 bases). The CDR3 covers 14 residues. Germline loops: CDR1 MNHEY, CDR2 SVGAGI. V was shortened by 1 base and J by 4 bases, with 10 bases between the two germline ends. DNA of the CDR3: TGTGCCAGCAGTTACTTGACAGGAGGCTATGGCTACACCTTC. Residues: CASSYLTGGYGYTF.

V is TRBV7-9 and J is TRBJ1-5; D perhaps matches TRBD1 (5 bases). The V end was cut by 5 bases, the J end by 2 bases, with 10 bases between. This CDR3 contains 14 residues. Germline CDR1 and CDR2: SEHNR and FQNEAQ (reference sequence). The CDR3 spells CASSPGSGNQPQHF. Written as DNA, the CDR3 is TGTGCCAGCAGCCCAGGGTCTGGCAATCAGCCCCAGCATTTT.

The rearrangement links TRBV12-3 or TRBV12-4 to TRBJ1-2, with 7 bases fitting TRBD1. The CDR3 loop spans 13 amino acids. The V segment lost 6 bases and the J segment 4 bases; nucleotides outside the gene matches: 5. The CDR3 nucleotides are TGTGCCAGCAGGGGGACAGAGAGCTATGGCTACACCTTC. Residues: CASRGTESYGYTF.

The chain carries TRBV6-5 and TRBJ1-6; maybe TRBD1 (6 bases). V was trimmed by 7 bases and J by 7 bases, leaving 11 bases between them. The CDR3 is made up of 13 amino acids. Germline V gene data show CDR1 as MNHEY and CDR2 as SVGAGI. CDR3 region: CASNRDTNSPLHF. DNA for the CDR3: TGTGCCAGCAACCGGGACACCAATTCACCCCTCCACTTT.

The chain is built from TRBV11-2 and TRBJ1-1; D is possibly TRBD1 (5 bases). V lost 4 bases and J 4 bases, leaving 25 bases between the germline ends. Germline V gives CDR1 SGHAT, CDR2 FQNNGV. This CDR3 is 18 amino acids long. The CDR3 nucleotides read TGTGCCAGCAGCTCCGGGGGTTCGGAGGGGTACTTGGGCACTGAAGCTTTCTTT. This sequence encodes CASSSGGSEGYLGTEAFF.

The J gene is TRBJ2-1, the V gene TRBV7-3, with 9 bases fitting TRBD2. With 5 bases clipped from V and 4 bases from J, the junction kept 6 bases outside the gene matches. Germline assignment: CDR1 SGHTA and CDR2 FQGTGA. This CDR3 has 15 amino acids. The CDR3 DNA follows: TGTGCCAGCAGCCACACTAGCGGGTTTTACAATGAGCAGTTCTTC. This sequence encodes CASSHTSGFYNEQFF.

CDR3 in DNA: TGTGCCAGCAGCCCTAATATAGCTCGTGGTTACGAGCAGTACTTC. It yields the protein CASSPNIARGYEQYF. The chain is built from TRBV9 and TRBJ2-7; D is ambiguous. Trimming pared 4 bases from V and 4 bases from J, leaving 18 bases between. The CDR3 runs to 15 residues. Germline V gene sequence: CDR1 SGDLS, CDR2 YYNGEE.

The genes are TRBV7-3 and TRBJ2-3; possibly TRBD1 for D (5 bases). The germline V and J ends were trimmed by 10 bases and 5 bases, with 16 bases remaining between them. This CDR3 contains 13 residues. CDR1 and CDR2 from the germline V gene are SGHTA and FQGTGA. The CDR3 DNA reads TGTGCCACCTCACAGGCAGCCCAAGATACGCAGTATTTT. Amino acid sequence: CATSQAAQDTQYF. Drawing the rest from reference TRBV7-3 and TRBJ2-3, the complete variable domain is GAGVSQTPSNKVTEKGKYVELRCDPISGHTALYWYRQSLGQGPEFLIYFQGTGAADDSGLPNDRFFAVRPEGSVSTLKIQRTERGDSAVYLCATSQAAQDTQYFGPGTRLTVL.

The chain joins TRBV4-2 to TRBJ2-1; 10 positions match TRBD1. The V gene's germline CDR1 is LGHNA and CDR2 YNFKEQ. V lost 4 bases and J lost 8; bases outside the gene matches: 17. This CDR3 contains 18 residues. CDR3 loop: CASSPYTAGTGVRDEQFF. In DNA form, the CDR3 reads TGTGCCAGCAGCCCCTACACGGCCGGGACAGGGGTTAGGGATGAGCAGTTCTTC.

This rearrangement joins TRBV30 to TRBJ1-6; a possible D gene is TRBD1 (6 bases). Trimming shortened V by 2 bases and J by 6 bases, and 11 bases separated the two germline ends. The V gene's germline CDR1 is GTSNPN and CDR2 SVGIG (reference sequence). This CDR3 comprises 14 residues. Here the CDR3 DNA reads TGTGCCTGGAGTTCCGGACAGTCTAATTCACCCCTCCACTTT. Its protein product is CAWSSGQSNSPLHF.

DNA of the CDR3: TGTGCCAGCAGCAAAGGCTCTAGCGGGTTACAAGAGACCCAGTACTTC. Its translation is CASSKGSSGLQETQYF. This chain joins TRBV7-6 and TRBJ2-5; 8 nucleotides line up with TRBD2. The CDR3 has 16 amino acids. CDR1 is SGHVS, CDR2 FNYEAQ, per germline. The junction had 10 bases not matched to a gene; V was cut back by 5 bases and J by 2 bases.

The chain is built from TRBV4-1 and TRBJ1-1, with D perhaps TRBD1 (5 bases). The CDR3 has 17 amino acids. V lost 4 bases to trimming and J lost 5 bases, with 23 bases between them. Germline values: CDR1 MGHRA, CDR2 YSYEKL. CDR3 coding DNA: TGCGCCAGCAGCCCACTATTGAGGGGAGGTAGGTATACTGAAGCTTTCTTT. Protein: CASSPLLRGGRYTEAFF.

V is TRBV19 and J is TRBJ2-1; 9 bases fit TRBD2. The J segment lost 5 bases and the V segment lost 3 bases, leaving 2 bases of the junction unmatched. Germline values: CDR1 LNHDA, CDR2 SQIVND (reference sequence). There are 14 residues in the CDR3. The CDR3 reads CASSMTSGDNEQFF. The CDR3 DNA follows: TGTGCCAGTAGTATGACTAGCGGAGACAATGAGCAGTTCTTC.

CDR3 DNA: TGTGCCAGCAGCGTAGGGGTAAGCGATGCCTACAATGAGCAGTTCTTC. Its protein product is CASSVGVSDAYNEQFF. This chain connects TRBV9 to TRBJ2-1; D call uncertain. The germline V gene has CDR1 SGDLS and CDR2 YYNGEE. The CDR3 length is 16 residues. Deletions cut 0 bases from V and 2 bases from J, with 12 bases between.

The V and J genes are TRBV11-3 and TRBJ2-1; 16 nucleotides align to TRBD2. Losses at the gene ends were 5 bases for V and 9 bases for J; bases not matched to a gene: 10. The V gene's germline CDR1 is SGHNT and CDR2 YENEEA. This CDR3 spans 17 amino acids. The CDR3 region has the DNA TGTGCCAGCAGCCCAACCGGGACTAGCGGGAGGGGGGGTGAGCAGTTCTTC. Encoded protein: CASSPTGTSGRGGEQFF.

V usage is TRBV11-3 and J usage is TRBJ2-5, with TRBD2 identical over 10 bases. This CDR3 comprises 17 residues. V shed 1 base, J shed 5 bases, and the junction held 10 bases outside the gene matches. CDR1 is SGHNT and CDR2 is YENEEA in the germline V gene. This chain's CDR3 is CASSLVAAGGWRETQYF. The CDR3 region has the DNA TGTGCCAGCAGCTTAGTGGCAGCGGGAGGGTGGAGGGAGACCCAGTACTTC.

The V call is TRBV5-1, the J call TRBJ1-1; 9 bases fit TRBD1. This CDR3 has 18 residues. Germline assignment: CDR1 SGHRS and CDR2 YFSETQ. V dropped 1 base and J dropped 6; count of bases not matched to a gene: 16. The CDR3 DNA sequence: TGCGCCAGCAGCTTGAGGTCTTGGGACAGGGATAGTTACGCTGAAGCTTTCTTT. Amino acids: CASSLRSWDRDSYAEAFF. Full variable domain (remainder filled in from reference TRBV5-1 and TRBJ1-1): KAGVTQTPRYLIKTRGQQVTLSCSPISGHRSVSWYQQTPGQGLQFLFEYFSETQRNKGNFPGRFSGRQFSNSRSEMNVSTLELGDSALYLCASSLRSWDRDSYAEAFFGQGTRLTVV.

V and J are TRBV11-2 and TRBJ2-2; the D is unclear. The CDR3 runs to 12 residues. Germline V lookup: CDR1 SGHAT, CDR2 FQNNGV. The germline V and J ends were trimmed by 3 bases and 5 bases, with 4 bases remaining between them. Here the CDR3 reads CASSFITGELFF. CDR3 nucleotide sequence: TGTGCCAGCAGCTTTATAACCGGGGAGCTGTTTTTT.